This entry lists 5 T cell receptor beta chains sequenced from one sample in a study of blood T cell repertoires in COVID-19. The repertoire was sequenced with immunoSEQ multiplex PCR; TCRdb's copy has only in-frame clones and lacks some. This sample yields 50,000 to 75,000 clones, of which about 73% are seen a single time; 15% to 20% belongs to the top ten. Sequenced material: peripheral blood. Receptors were obtained from a woman between 45 and 65 years old with active or convalescent COVID-19.

The chain has TRBV5-4 and TRBJ2-3, with D possibly matching TRBD2 (7 bases). There are 16 residues in the CDR3. Germline V gene lookup returns CDR1 SGHNT and CDR2 YYREEE (reference sequence). V was clipped by 1 base and J by 6 bases, with 18 bases between them. The CDR3 region is CASSLRLTGGGDTQYF. In nucleotides, the CDR3 is TGTGCCAGCAGCTTGAGGTTAACGGGGGGCGGGGATACGCAGTATTTT.

This clone came up a few times. The rearrangement links TRBV27 to TRBJ2-2; 8 positions agree with TRBD1. The CDR3 loop spans 15 amino acids. Germline V CDR1 and CDR2: MNHEY, SMNVEV (reference sequence). Germline trimming cut 2 bases from V and 6 bases from J; bases unmatched to any gene: 5. DNA of the CDR3: TGTGCCAGCAGTTTACGGGCAGGGGGCCCCGGGGAGCTGTTTTTT. Translated, it gives CASSLRAGGPGELFF.

This clone was observed a single time. This rearrangement joins TRBV10-3 to TRBJ2-1, with TRBD2 as a possible D gene (5 bases). The CDR3 contains 14 residues. The V gene lost 4 bases and the J gene lost 4 bases, with 11 bases spanning the gap. Germline CDR1 reads ENHRY; CDR2 reads SYGVKD. CDR3 region: CAISGSSSYNEQFF. For the CDR3, the DNA is TGTGCCATCAGTGGGTCTAGCTCTTACAATGAGCAGTTCTTC.

This clone was seen a few times. The chain links TRBV7-9 to TRBJ2-4; the match to TRBD2 covers 7 bases. CDR3 length equals 13 residues. Germline V gene data show CDR1 as SEHNR and CDR2 as FQNEAQ (reference sequence). Germline trimming cut 5 bases from V and 5 bases from J; bases unmatched to any gene: 3. The CDR3 bases are TGTGCCAGCAGCAAGCGGGGTGAAAACATTCAGTACTTC. It encodes CASSKRGENIQYF.

The rearrangement uses TRBV12-5 and TRBJ2-7, with 7 bases identical to TRBD2. V lost 2 bases and J lost 2; bases outside the gene matches: 12. Looked up from germline, CDR1 is LGHNT and CDR2 is FRNRAP. The CDR3 extends over 17 amino acids. DNA of the CDR3: TGTGCTAGTGGTTTGTTCCCCGGGGCGGGGGTGACCTACGAGCAGTACTTC. This encodes CASGLFPGAGVTYEQYF.